Listed below are T cell receptor beta chains from one sample, sequenced in a study of T cell changes during pregnancy in multiple sclerosis. TCRdb's table, derived via immunoSEQ multiplex PCR, lists solely in-frame clones and lacks some. The sample lists 60,000 to 75,000 clones, roughly 91% occurring once. The sequencing used peripheral blood, collected in the third trimester of pregnancy. These receptors were collected from a female donor with multiple sclerosis, enrolled in a pregnancy study. Each CDR3 is given with its conserved first and last residue. The D gene is left open where the match is weak. Part of the rows lack a size; the others show once, few, many or a class for expanded clones.

V gene	D gene	CDR3 length	clone size	J gene	CDR3 protein	CDR3 DNA
TRBV4-3	TRBD1	16	once	TRBJ1-5	CASSQYYRGSNQPQHF	TGCGCCAGCAGCCAATACTACAGGGGAAGCAATCAGCCCCAGCATTTT
TRBV5-1	NA	17	few	TRBJ1-6	CASSLAPAALDNSPLHF	TGCGCCAGCAGCTTGGCCCCCGCTGCGTTGGATAATTCACCCCTCCACTTT
TRBV6-6	TRBD2	15	NA	TRBJ2-7	CASSFASGPSYEQYF	TGTGCCAGCAGTTTTGCTAGCGGGCCCTCCTACGAGCAGTACTTC
TRBV7-7	TRBD2	16	NA	TRBJ2-1	CASSALAGEPNNEQFF	TGTGCTAGCAGCGCGCTAGCGGGGGAGCCAAACAATGAGCAGTTCTTC
TRBV5-6	NA	14	NA	TRBJ1-2	CASSLRRAFYGYTF	TGTGCCAGCAGCTTACGCAGGGCCTTTTATGGCTACACCTTC
TRBV7-3	TRBD1	14	NA	TRBJ2-1	CASEPGQGYNEQFF	TGTGCCAGTGAACCGGGACAGGGGTACAATGAGCAGTTCTTC
TRBV28	NA	15	once	TRBJ1-6	CATAGRGRTHSPLHF	TGTGCCACCGCCGGGCGGGGGAGAACCCATTCACCCCTCCACTTT
TRBV4-1	NA	15	NA	TRBJ2-7	CASSQDPSGSWVGYF	TGCGCCAGCAGCCAAGATCCGTCCGGGTCGTGGGTGGGGTACTTC
TRBV19	NA	15	NA	TRBJ2-2	CASSLIQGGTGELFF	TGTGCCAGTAGTCTCATACAGGGGGGGACCGGGGAGCTGTTTTTT
TRBV15	TRBD1	20	NA	TRBJ1-4	CATSRGLVVPGQGIGEKLFF	TGTGCCACCAGCAGAGGGCTCGTGGTTCCGGGACAGGGTATAGGTGAAAAACTGTTTTTT
TRBV15	NA	15	NA	TRBJ1-5	CATSRVRGGYQPQHF	TGTGCCACCAGCAGAGTCCGCGGGGGCTATCAGCCCCAGCATTTT
TRBV18	NA	12	NA	TRBJ2-1	CASSPVVAEQFF	TGTGCCAGCTCACCAGTGGTAGCGGAGCAGTTCTTC
TRBV7-2	TRBD1	13	NA	TRBJ1-2	CASSPGQGYGYTF	TGTGCCAGCAGCCCCGGACAGGGCTATGGCTACACCTTC
TRBV5-1	NA	14	NA	TRBJ1-1	CASSLTGLNTEAFF	TGCGCCAGCAGCTTGACAGGATTGAACACTGAAGCTTTCTTT
TRBV27	NA	15	NA	TRBJ1-1	CASSLSAGLNTEAFF	TGTGCCAGCAGTTTATCAGCCGGTCTGAACACTGAAGCTTTCTTT
TRBV5-1	NA	19	NA	TRBJ2-3	CASSLASRRGGVHGDTQYF	TGCGCCAGCAGCTTGGCGAGTAGACGAGGGGGGGTTCATGGAGATACGCAGTATTTT
TRBV7-9	NA	13	NA	TRBJ1-4	CASSLRVGGKLFF	TGTGCCAGCAGCTTACGAGTGGGAGGAAAACTGTTTTTT
TRBV4-2	NA	16	NA	TRBJ2-2	CASSQEATRNTGELFF	TGTGCCAGCAGCCAAGAAGCGACTAGGAACACCGGGGAGCTGTTTTTT
TRBV5-1	NA	15	NA	TRBJ1-1	CASSLLWAENTEAFF	TGCGCCAGCAGCCTACTTTGGGCAGAGAACACTGAAGCTTTCTTT
TRBV7-3	NA	15	NA	TRBJ1-2	CASSLAGPGDYGYTF	TGTGCCAGCAGCTTAGCCGGACCAGGGGATTATGGCTACACCTTC
TRBV5-1	TRBD2	19	once	TRBJ2-4	CASSLVPSGGALAKNIQYF	TGCGCCAGCAGCTTGGTTCCTAGCGGGGGGGCCCTAGCCAAAAACATTCAGTACTTC
TRBV11-2	NA	15	NA	TRBJ1-3	CASSFSGTAGNTIYF	TGTGCCAGCAGCTTCAGTGGTACAGCTGGAAACACCATATATTTT
TRBV4-2	NA	14	NA	TRBJ1-1	CASSQPPGGTEAFF	TGTGCCAGCAGCCAACCCCCGGGAGGCACTGAAGCTTTCTTT
TRBV6-6	NA	13	few	TRBJ1-2	CASRDSGVYGYTF	TGTGCCAGCCGGGACTCCGGGGTCTATGGCTACACCTTC
TRBV6-7	TRBD1	15	NA	TRBJ1-2	CASSTGPRDRDGYTF	TGTGCCAGCAGTACGGGCCCCCGGGACAGGGATGGCTACACCTTC